What follows are 20 T cell receptor beta chains derived from one specimen sequenced in a study of identical twins. TCRdb re-called the 5' RACE reads through MiXCR, storing one row per CDR3 protein. The sample consists of approximately 220,000 distinct CDR3 sequences, 7.5% of them appearing once. The same sample was also used in a study of yellow fever vaccine responses in identical twins.

The sample taken for sequencing was memory (CD45RO+) T cells sorted from blood. The receptors come from a woman under 30 in good health.

This clonotype showed up just a few times. The genes are TRBV2 and TRBJ2-7, with a weak D call TRBD1 (6 bases). The V gene lost 6 bases and the J gene lost 0 bases, with 15 bases spanning the gap. CDR3 size: 15 residues. Germline V gene lookup returns CDR1 SNHLY and CDR2 FYNNEI. The DNA for the CDR3 is TGTGCCAGCAGCGAGGGACACCTTTACTCCTACGAGCAGTACTTC. This translates into CASSEGHLYSYEQYF.

This clonotype was seen a single time. The rearrangement joins TRBV6-2 or TRBV6-3 to TRBJ2-2; D is perhaps TRBD1 or TRBD2 (5 bases each). V shed 5 bases and J shed 0 bases, with 19 bases lying between them. This CDR3 contains 18 residues. Germline V gene sequence: CDR1 MNHEY, CDR2 SVGEGT. This CDR3 reads CASSTPGTDVTNTGELFF. As DNA, the CDR3 is TGTGCCAGCAGTACGCCCGGGACGGATGTCACGAACACCGGGGAGCTGTTTTTT.

The chain uses TRBV12-3 or TRBV12-4 and TRBJ1-1; 10 nucleotides line up with TRBD1. CDR3 length equals 16 residues. J was trimmed by 0 bases and V by 6 bases; bases with no gene match: 7. The CDR3 bases are TGTGCCAGCAGACGACAGGGGGCTCTCCTGAACACTGAAGCTTTCTTT. It encodes CASRRQGALLNTEAFF.

This clonotype was detected a few times. The chain employs TRBV19 and TRBJ2-5, with D perhaps matching TRBD2 (6 bases). Germline assignment: CDR1 LNHDA and CDR2 SQIVND (reference sequence). CDR3 size: 14 residues. V was cut by 10 bases and J by 9 bases, with 24 bases left in between. CDR3 sequence: CATTPGPGVVAQYF. The CDR3 region has the DNA TGTGCCACCACCCCGGGACCGGGGGTCGTGGCCCAGTACTTC.

This clonotype appeared many times. The chain is built from TRBV7-2 and TRBJ2-1, with TRBD1 matching 7 bases. V lost 1 base, J lost 7 bases, and 13 bases stayed unmatched. Germline V gene sequence: CDR1 SGHTA, CDR2 FQGNSA. This CDR3 has 17 amino acids. As DNA, the CDR3 is TGTGCCAGCAGCTTAGTTTCGTCAGGGGGTAGGAGAAATGAGCAGTTCTTC. The encoded protein is CASSLVSSGGRRNEQFF.

At least ten counts were recorded for this clonotype. The chain has TRBV28 and TRBJ1-6; D is uncertain. The V gene's germline CDR1 is MDHEN and CDR2 SYDVKM. Trimming took off 7 bases at V and 0 bases at J, with 10 bases between the two ends. The CDR3 has 15 amino acids. CDR3 bases: TGTGCCAGCACATCCGGGGACTCCTATAATTCACCCCTCCACTTT. Translating it yields CASTSGDSYNSPLHF.

The chain carries TRBV6-2 or TRBV6-3 and TRBJ2-6; D gene unclear. Between the trimmed V and J ends, which lost 6 bases and 2 bases, there was a span of 5 bases. Germline loops: CDR1 MNHEY, CDR2 SVGEGT. There are 13 residues in the CDR3. CDR3 DNA: TGTGCCAGCAGAGTTACTGGGGCCAACGTCCTGACTTTC. The encoded protein is CASRVTGANVLTF.

The gene calls are TRBV2 and TRBJ2-7, with D unresolved. V was shortened by 6 bases and J by 4 bases, with 7 bases between the two germline ends. Germline lookup yields CDR1 SNHLY and CDR2 FYNNEI. The CDR3 totals 11 residues. CDR3 loop: CASSPMYEQYF. The CDR3 coding sequence is TGTGCCAGCAGCCCAATGTACGAGCAGTACTTC.

This clonotype showed up just a few times. This chain connects TRBV4-1 to TRBJ1-2; the match to TRBD1 covers 9 bases. The CDR3 loop spans 16 amino acids. The germline V gene encodes CDR1 MGHRA and CDR2 YSYEKL. J lost 2 bases, V lost 1 base, and 5 bases had no gene match. CDR3 coding DNA: TGCGCCAGCAGCCAAGGTGATGGGACAGGGAACTATGGCTACACCTTC. As protein: CASSQGDGTGNYGYTF.

The chain links TRBV7-9 to TRBJ2-5; 7 positions agree with TRBD1. V shed 6 bases and J 6 bases; nucleotides not matched to a gene: 4. CDR1 and CDR2 (germline): SEHNR, FQNEAQ (reference sequence). This CDR3 is 12 amino acids long. DNA for the CDR3: TGTGCCAGCAGGCGACAGGGCCAGACCCAGTACTTC. It translates to CASRRQGQTQYF.

This clonotype was picked up many times. The rearrangement joins TRBV29-1 to TRBJ2-5, with D unresolved. Deletions cut 1 base from V and 13 bases from J, with 16 bases between. Germline V gene lookup returns CDR1 SQVTM and CDR2 ANQGSEA. This CDR3 region has 12 residues. The CDR3 spells CSVEVRVTSRYF. CDR3 nucleotide sequence: TGCAGCGTTGAAGTAAGGGTCACCAGTCGGTACTTC.

J is TRBJ1-4 and V is TRBV6-1, with D unresolved. CDR1 MNHNS and CDR2 SASEGT come from the germline V gene. Deletions cut 6 bases from V and 0 bases from J, with 8 bases between. CDR3 size: 14 residues. The CDR3 DNA reads TGTGCCAGCAGGACCCGTGCAACTAATGAAAAACTGTTTTTT. Protein: CASRTRATNEKLFF.

The chain couples TRBV6-1 to TRBJ2-3; 8 bases are shared with TRBD1. The CDR3 is made up of 15 amino acids. V gave up 7 bases and J gave up 1 base; unmatched junction bases: 7. CDR1 MNHNS and CDR2 SASEGT come from the germline V gene. The CDR3 sequence: CASIPGTGGTDTQYF. The CDR3 nucleotides are TGTGCCAGCATTCCCGGGACAGGAGGCACAGATACGCAGTATTTT.

Worth noting for this clonotype: This may arise from a read error, as a much more abundant clone is one base away. V and J are TRBV20-1 and TRBJ2-5, with no clear D. CDR3 length: 12 amino acids. Trimming shortened V by 8 bases and J by 7 bases, and 17 bases separated the two germline ends. CDR1 and CDR2 (germline): DFQATT, SNEGSKA (reference sequence). The CDR3 sequence: CSSPTGSGTQYF. The CDR3 DNA reads TGCAGTTCTCCGACCGGTTCTGGGACCCAGTACTTC.

This clonotype occurred many times. This CDR3 reads CASSTQGTRGYTF. The CDR3 DNA sequence: TGCGCCAGCAGCACACAGGGGACACGAGGCTACACCTTC. This sequence joins TRBV5-1 and TRBJ1-2; 7 bases line up with TRBD1. V was pared by 4 bases and J by 8 bases, with 8 bases of the junction left unmatched. Looked up from germline, CDR1 is SGHRS and CDR2 is YFSETQ. The length of the CDR3 is 13 residues.

This clonotype was seen a handful of times. The chain joins TRBV28 to TRBJ1-3, with TRBD1 as a possible D gene (6 bases). Trimming shortened V by 7 bases and J by 5 bases, and 15 bases separated the two germline ends. The CDR3 spans 14 residues. The germline CDR1 and CDR2 sequences are MDHEN and SYDVKM. The CDR3 loop reads CASTPSRDRNTIYF. CDR3 sequence (DNA): TGTGCCAGCACCCCTAGTCGGGACAGAAACACCATATATTTT.

This clonotype has only a few counts. The chain is built from TRBV18 and TRBJ2-7, with 10 bases identical to TRBD2. Per germline, CDR1 KGHSH and CDR2 LQKENI. The CDR3 runs to 14 residues. Unmatched junction bases numbered 2, after V lost 0 bases and J lost 6 bases. CDR3 nucleotide sequence: TGTGCCAGCTCACCACCACTAGCGGGGAGCGAGCAGTACTTC. Translation gives CASSPPLAGSEQYF.

The table lists this clonotype with many counts. The rearrangement uses TRBV6-1 and TRBJ2-7, with TRBD2 matching 9 bases. Germline V gene lookup returns CDR1 MNHNS and CDR2 SASEGT. The CDR3 extends over 15 amino acids. The V and J ends lost 6 bases and 3 bases, in that order; junction bases with no gene match: 9. The CDR3 is CASSVSGGSNYEQYF. Written as DNA, the CDR3 is TGTGCCAGCAGCGTTAGCGGGGGTTCCAACTACGAGCAGTACTTC.

This clonotype was detected ten times or more. The chain joins TRBV6-1 to TRBJ1-4; D may be TRBD1 (5 bases). Looked up from germline, CDR1 is MNHNS and CDR2 is SASEGT. Trimming took off 6 bases at V and 7 bases at J, with 21 bases between the two ends. The length of the CDR3 is 16 residues. In DNA, the CDR3 is TGTGCCAGCAGAAGAGGGGTAGGGGACGGGGGTGAAAAACTGTTTTTT. It yields the protein CASRRGVGDGGEKLFF.

About this clonotype itself: The CDR3 carries no conserved terminal phenylalanine or tryptophan, so it likely arises from a read error. The chain is built from TRBV4-3 and TRBJ1-1; D perhaps matches TRBD1 (5 bases). CDR1 and CDR2 (germline): LGHNA, YSLEER. V gave up 0 bases and J gave up 0 bases, with 11 bases separating them. There are 16 residues in the CDR3. This CDR3 is CASSQDWGLMNTEAFL. Here the CDR3 DNA reads TGCGCCAGCAGCCAAGATTGGGGCCTAATGAACACTGAAGCTTTCCTT.